This T cell receptor (beta chain) was captured by sequencing in a study of T cell responses to AZD1222 COVID-19 vaccine. Study in general: Some second doses came at about 4 weeks and others at about 12 weeks; these were pooled. Points from the study as a whole: Baseline seropositivity occurred in only six AZD1222 recipients. Possibly, clonal diversity was underestimated; donors were largely white British and included more females. Spike regions recognized by vaccine-associated CD4 TCRs spanned the protein, led by 160-218 and 743-854.

On this clone itself: Its antigen is unidentified.

The repertoire was sequenced with immunoSEQ multiplex PCR; TCRdb's copy has only in-frame clones and lacks some. The sample has 73,000 or so clones; around 89% are singletons. Germline assignment: CDR1 SGHTA and CDR2 FQGNSA. Trimming pared 7 bases from V and 0 bases from J, leaving 7 bases between. The CDR3 runs to 13 residues. Material: peripheral blood, obtained on day 0 of AZD1222 vaccination. This sequence joins TRBV7-2 and TRBJ2-4; D gene unclear. The source of this sequence is an adult in good health. CDR3 sequence (DNA): TGTGCCAGCACCCCCCTAGCCAAAAACATTCAGTACTTC. The encoded protein is CASTPLAKNIQYF.